This T cell receptor (beta chain) is from a study of identical twins. The sample holds a few counts of this clonotype. V lost 4 bases and J 4 bases, leaving 16 bases between the germline ends. CDR1 and CDR2 from the germline V gene are ENHRY and SYGVKD. The CDR3 extends over 15 amino acids. Healthy Caucasians provided all donations. With template switching, a universal primer site was added, and the cDNA carried unique molecular identifiers. MiXCR was run by TCRdb on the 5' RACE reads, yielding one entry per CDR3 protein. The sample shows hundreds of thousands of distinct CDR3 sequences, 8.6% of them seen only once. This sample was shared with a second study, whose subject was yellow fever vaccine responses in identical twins. That work adds: Twins reportedly showed a vaccine T cell response that seemed partly convergent and partly personalized.

The source of this sequence is a woman between 18 and 29 years old in good health. The sample comprised PBMCs. This chain uses TRBV10-3 with TRBJ2-5, with D tentatively TRBD1 or TRBD2 (7 bases each). The CDR3 DNA is TGTGCCATCAGTGGTGCAGGGGGGGATGTAGAGACCCAGTACTTC. Translating it yields CAISGAGGDVETQYF.